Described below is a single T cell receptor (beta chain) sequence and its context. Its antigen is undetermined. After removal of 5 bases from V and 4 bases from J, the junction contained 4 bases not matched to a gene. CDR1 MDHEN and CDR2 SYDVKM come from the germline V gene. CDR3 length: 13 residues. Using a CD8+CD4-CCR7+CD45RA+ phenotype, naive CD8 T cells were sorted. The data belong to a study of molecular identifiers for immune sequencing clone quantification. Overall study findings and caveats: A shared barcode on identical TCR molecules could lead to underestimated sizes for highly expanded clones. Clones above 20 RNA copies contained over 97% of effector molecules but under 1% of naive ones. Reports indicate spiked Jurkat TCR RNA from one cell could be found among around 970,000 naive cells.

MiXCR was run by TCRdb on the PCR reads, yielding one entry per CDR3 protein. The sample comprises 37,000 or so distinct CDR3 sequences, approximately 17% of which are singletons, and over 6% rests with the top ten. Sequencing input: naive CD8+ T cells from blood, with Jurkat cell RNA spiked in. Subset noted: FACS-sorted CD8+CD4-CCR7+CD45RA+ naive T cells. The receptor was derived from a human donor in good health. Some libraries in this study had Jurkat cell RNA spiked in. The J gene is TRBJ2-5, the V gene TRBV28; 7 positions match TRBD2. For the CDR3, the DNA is TGTGCCAGCAGTCCCGGGGAGGGAGAGACCCAGTACTTC. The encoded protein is CASSPGEGETQYF. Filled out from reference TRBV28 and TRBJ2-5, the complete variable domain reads DVKVTQSSRYLVKRTGEKVFLECVQDMDHENMFWYRQDPGLGLRLIYFSYDVKMKEKGDIPEGYSVSREKKERFSLILESASTNQTSMYLCASSPGEGETQYFGPGTRLLVL.